The rows below give T cell receptor beta chains drawn from one sample of a study of CD8 T cells in Susac syndrome. TCRdb processed the immunoSEQ multiplex PCR reads anew with MiXCR; each CDR3 protein has one entry. The profile shows around 56,000 distinct CDR3 sequences, around 94% of them singletons. Sequenced sample: CD8+ T cells from PBMCs. Receptors originate from a human donor in good health. Both conserved end residues are part of each CDR3. A D gene is named only where the DNA matches it firmly. Expanded clones get a size class; other rows say once, few or many, or leave the size out.

CDR3,DNA,V,J,D,size
CACSTLGLANGETQYF,TGTGCCTGCAGTACCCTGGGACTAGCGAACGGAGAGACCCAGTACTTC,TRBV6-6,TRBJ2-5,TRBD2,-
CASSLRPVLELYNEQFF,TGTGCCAGCAGCTTACGGCCCGTACTAGAGCTCTACAATGAGCAGTTCTTC,TRBV7-2,TRBJ2-1,-,-
CASKYGGLVTEAFF,TGTGCCAGTAAATACGGGGGTCTTGTAACTGAAGCTTTCTTT,TRBV19,TRBJ1-1,-,once
CASSQGSGFSYNEQFF,TGTGCCAGCAGCCAAGGAAGCGGTTTCTCCTACAATGAGCAGTTCTTC,TRBV14,TRBJ2-1,-,-
CAWSRGGSEKLFF,TGTGCCTGGAGTCGGGGGGGAAGTGAAAAACTGTTTTTT,TRBV30,TRBJ1-4,-,-
CASSLGQGAGYTF,TGTGCCAGCAGCCTGGGACAGGGGGCCGGCTACACCTTC,TRBV12-3/TRBV12-4,TRBJ1-2,TRBD1,-
CASSLEGGEYNEQFF,TGTGCCAGCAGCTTAGAAGGGGGGGAGTACAATGAGCAGTTCTTC,TRBV11-2,TRBJ2-1,-,-
CASSQDDLAGENNEQFF,TGTGCCAGCAGCCAAGACGACCTAGCGGGGGAAAACAATGAGCAGTTCTTC,TRBV4-2,TRBJ2-1,TRBD2,-
CASSSGGASYEQYF,TGTGCCAGCAGCTCCGGTGGGGCCTCCTACGAGCAGTACTTC,TRBV7-2,TRBJ2-7,-,-
CASSERPVDRGYYEQYF,TGTGCCAGCAGTGAACGTCCCGTGGACAGGGGCTATTACGAGCAGTACTTC,TRBV2,TRBJ2-7,TRBD1,-
CASSFTGTDTQYF,TGTGCCAGCAGCTTCACAGGGACTGATACGCAGTATTTT,TRBV7-9,TRBJ2-3,-,-
CASSQDPHSTYEQYF,TGTGCCAGCAGCCAAGATCCCCACAGCACCTACGAGCAGTACTTC,TRBV4-2,TRBJ2-7,-,-
CSARDPASGDLRITDTQYF,TGCAGTGCTAGAGATCCGGCTAGCGGGGATTTGCGCATCACAGATACGCAGTATTTT,TRBV20-1,TRBJ2-3,TRBD2,-
CASSTGGYGYTF,TGTGCCAGCAGCACGGGGGGATATGGCTACACCTTC,TRBV12-3/TRBV12-4,TRBJ1-2,-,-
CAGSLEPGLTYEQYF,TGTGCCGGCAGTCTAGAACCGGGACTTACCTACGAGCAGTACTTC,TRBV6-5,TRBJ2-7,-,-
CASSQEGQGIQPQHF,TGCGCCAGCAGCCAAGAGGGACAGGGAATCCAGCCCCAGCATTTT,TRBV4-1,TRBJ1-5,TRBD1,once
CASRDTTYEQYF,TGTGCCAGCAGGGACACTACCTACGAGCAGTACTTC,TRBV3-1,TRBJ2-7,-,-
CASSGEDRNSYNEQFF,TGCGCCAGCAGCGGGGAAGACAGAAACTCCTACAATGAGCAGTTCTTC,TRBV5-1,TRBJ2-1,-,-
CASSPRTVRDEQYF,TGTGCCAGCAGCCCCCGGACAGTGCGGGATGAGCAGTACTTC,TRBV27,TRBJ2-7,-,few
CASSAGGNTEAFF,TGTGCCAGCAGCGCCGGGGGGAACACTGAAGCTTTCTTT,TRBV9,TRBJ1-1,-,-
CASSPYQRGAGELFF,TGTGCCAGCAGCCCCTATCAGCGGGGGGCCGGGGAGCTGTTTTTT,TRBV7-6,TRBJ2-2,TRBD2,-
CASSQEGRWTDTQYF,TGTGCCAGCAGCCAAGAGGGGAGGTGGACAGATACGCAGTATTTT,TRBV3-1,TRBJ2-3,-,-
CAISGSGTVETQYF,TGTGCCATCAGCGGGTCGGGGACCGTGGAGACCCAGTACTTC,TRBV10-3,TRBJ2-5,-,once
CATSLMAGELFF,TGTGCCACCAGTTTAATGGCCGGGGAGCTGTTTTTT,TRBV25-1,TRBJ2-2,-,-
CATSSRDTNEKLFF,TGTGCCACCAGCTCCAGGGATACTAATGAAAAACTGTTTTTT,TRBV15,TRBJ1-4,-,once
CASSYSMGGRDGYTF,TGTGCCAGCAGTTACTCGATGGGGGGCCGGGATGGCTACACCTTC,TRBV6-5,TRBJ1-2,-,-
CASSLGRNEAFF,TGTGCCAGCAGCTTAGGTCGGAATGAAGCTTTCTTT,TRBV7-9,TRBJ1-1,-,-
CASSLEQEMNTEAFF,TGTGCCAGCAGCTTAGAGCAGGAGATGAACACTGAAGCTTTCTTT,TRBV7-2,TRBJ1-1,-,-
CASSVAVRSTDTQYF,TGTGCCAGCAGTGTGGCGGTCCGAAGCACAGATACGCAGTATTTT,TRBV27,TRBJ2-3,-,-
CASSYSPGQVVEQFF,TGTGCCAGCAGTTACTCTCCGGGACAGGTGGTTGAGCAGTTCTTC,TRBV6-6,TRBJ2-1,TRBD1,-
CASSQEAPSLLETQYF,TGTGCCAGCAGCCAAGAAGCGCCTAGTTTGTTGGAGACCCAGTACTTC,TRBV4-2,TRBJ2-5,-,-
CASSLQGFSNQPQHF,TGTGCCAGCAGCTTACAGGGTTTTAGCAATCAGCCCCAGCATTTT,TRBV5-8,TRBJ1-5,-,once
CAWTLAGSTDTQYF,TGTGCCTGGACCCTGGCGGGGAGCACAGATACGCAGTATTTT,TRBV30,TRBJ2-3,-,-
CASSLEQGVSQPQHF,TGTGCCAGCAGTTTGGAACAGGGGGTATCTCAGCCCCAGCATTTT,TRBV28,TRBJ1-5,TRBD1,-
CASRPSGGEANTEAFF,TGTGCCAGCAGACCAAGTGGGGGGGAAGCGAACACTGAAGCTTTCTTT,TRBV27,TRBJ1-1,-,-
CASSSDRYEQFF,TGTGCCAGCAGCTCTGACAGGTATGAGCAGTTCTTC,TRBV12-3/TRBV12-4,TRBJ2-1,-,-
CASSHSEGLSTDTQYF,TGCGCCAGCAGCCACTCCGAGGGACTCTCCACAGATACGCAGTATTTT,TRBV4-1,TRBJ2-3,-,-
CASSYGEGGEQFF,TGTGCCAGCAGTTACGGGGAGGGCGGTGAGCAGTTCTTC,TRBV6-5,TRBJ2-1,TRBD2,-
CASSVTGGSGANVLTF,TGTGCCAGCAGCGTTACAGGGGGCTCTGGGGCCAACGTCCTGACTTTC,TRBV7-3,TRBJ2-6,TRBD1,-
CSVEGETNYNEQFF,TGCAGCGTTGAAGGTGAAACAAACTACAATGAGCAGTTCTTC,TRBV29-1,TRBJ2-1,-,once
CASSLFGQGLDEQFF,TGTGCCAGCAGTTTATTTGGACAGGGGCTCGATGAGCAGTTCTTC,TRBV28,TRBJ2-1,TRBD1,-
CASRTLPSYEQYF,TGTGCCAGCAGAACCCTCCCATCCTACGAGCAGTACTTC,TRBV12-3/TRBV12-4,TRBJ2-7,-,-
CASSLGEDNTEAFF,TGCGCCAGCAGCTTGGGGGAAGACAACACTGAAGCTTTCTTT,TRBV5-1,TRBJ1-1,-,-
CASSLAGTFKPNYGYTF,TGTGCCAGCAGCTTGGCCGGGACATTTAAGCCGAACTATGGCTACACCTTC,TRBV5-6,TRBJ1-2,-,-
CASSYGLAGPGELFF,TGTGCCAGCAGTTACGGGTTAGCAGGCCCCGGGGAGCTGTTTTTT,TRBV6-5,TRBJ2-2,-,-
CASSLGMGAQEQYF,TGTGCCAGCAGCTTGGGTATGGGGGCCCAGGAGCAGTACTTC,TRBV5-5,TRBJ2-7,-,-
CASSLTGSNYGYTF,TGTGCCAGCAGCCTGACAGGGAGTAACTATGGCTACACCTTC,TRBV27,TRBJ1-2,TRBD1,-
CASSFPGPVGGYTF,TGTGCCAGCAGCTTCCCGGGTCCGGTCGGTGGCTACACCTTC,TRBV7-9,TRBJ1-2,-,-
CASSPSTIYEQYF,TGTGCCAGCAGCCCCTCGACCATTTACGAGCAGTACTTC,TRBV7-2,TRBJ2-7,-,-